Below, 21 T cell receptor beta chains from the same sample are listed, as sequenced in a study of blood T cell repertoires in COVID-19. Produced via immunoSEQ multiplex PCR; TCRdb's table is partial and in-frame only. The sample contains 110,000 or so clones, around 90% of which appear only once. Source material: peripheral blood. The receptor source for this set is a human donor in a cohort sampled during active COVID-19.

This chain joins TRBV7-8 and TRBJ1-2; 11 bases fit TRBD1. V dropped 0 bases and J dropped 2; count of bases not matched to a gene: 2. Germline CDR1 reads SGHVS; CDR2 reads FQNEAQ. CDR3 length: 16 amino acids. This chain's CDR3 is CASSLAGTGGNYGYTF. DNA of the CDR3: TGTGCCAGCAGCTTAGCGGGGACAGGGGGAAACTATGGCTACACCTTC.

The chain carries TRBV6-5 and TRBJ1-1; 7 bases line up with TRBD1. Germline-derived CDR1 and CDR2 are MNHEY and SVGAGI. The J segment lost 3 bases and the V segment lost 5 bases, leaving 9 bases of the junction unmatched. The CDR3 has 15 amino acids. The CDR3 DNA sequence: TGTGCCAGCAGTATTGAACCCGGACAGGACACTGAAGCTTTCTTT. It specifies CASSIEPGQDTEAFF.

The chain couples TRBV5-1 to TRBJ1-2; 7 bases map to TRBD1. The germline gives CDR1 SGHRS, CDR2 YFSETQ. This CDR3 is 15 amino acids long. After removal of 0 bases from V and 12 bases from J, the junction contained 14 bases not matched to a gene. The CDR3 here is CASSLDRQGFSRNTF. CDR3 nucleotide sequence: TGCGCCAGCAGCTTGGATCGACAGGGATTCTCGAGGAACACCTTC.

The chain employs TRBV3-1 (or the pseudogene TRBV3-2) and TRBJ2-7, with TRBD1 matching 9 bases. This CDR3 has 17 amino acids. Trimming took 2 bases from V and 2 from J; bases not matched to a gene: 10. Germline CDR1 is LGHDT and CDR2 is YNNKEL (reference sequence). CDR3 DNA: TGTGCCAGCAGCCAAAATCCCATGGGGACAGGGCCCTACGAGCAGTACTTC. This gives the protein CASSQNPMGTGPYEQYF.

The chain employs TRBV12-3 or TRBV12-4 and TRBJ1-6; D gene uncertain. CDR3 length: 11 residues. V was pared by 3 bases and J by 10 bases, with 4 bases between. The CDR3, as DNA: TGTGCCAGCAGTTTTCAGTCACCCCTCCACTTT. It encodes CASSFQSPLHF.

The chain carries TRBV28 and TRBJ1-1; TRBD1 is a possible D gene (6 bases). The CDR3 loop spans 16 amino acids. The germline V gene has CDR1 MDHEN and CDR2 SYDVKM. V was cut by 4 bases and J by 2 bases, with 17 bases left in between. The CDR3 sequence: CASSSRVTGPNTEAFF. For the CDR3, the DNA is TGTGCCAGCAGTTCCCGTGTCACAGGGCCTAACACTGAAGCTTTCTTT.

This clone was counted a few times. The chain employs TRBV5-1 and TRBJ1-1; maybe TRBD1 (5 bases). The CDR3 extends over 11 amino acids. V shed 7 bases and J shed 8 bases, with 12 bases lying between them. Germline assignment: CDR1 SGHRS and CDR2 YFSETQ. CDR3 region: CASGRGSEAFF. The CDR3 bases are TGCGCCAGCGGCCGGGGGTCGGAAGCTTTCTTT.

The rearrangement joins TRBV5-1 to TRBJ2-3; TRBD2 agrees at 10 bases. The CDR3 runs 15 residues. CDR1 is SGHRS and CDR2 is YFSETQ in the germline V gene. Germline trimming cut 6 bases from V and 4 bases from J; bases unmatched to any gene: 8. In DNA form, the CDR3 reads TGCGCCAGCAAGGGCCTAGCGGGGGTTGCAGATACGCAGTATTTT. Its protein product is CASKGLAGVADTQYF.

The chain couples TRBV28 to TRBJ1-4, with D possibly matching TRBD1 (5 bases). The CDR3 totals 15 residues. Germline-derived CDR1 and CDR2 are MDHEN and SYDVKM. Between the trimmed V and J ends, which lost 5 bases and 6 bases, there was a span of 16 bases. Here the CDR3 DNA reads TGTGCCAGCAGTAACTTGGCAGGGAGGGATGAAAAACTGTTTTTT. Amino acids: CASSNLAGRDEKLFF.

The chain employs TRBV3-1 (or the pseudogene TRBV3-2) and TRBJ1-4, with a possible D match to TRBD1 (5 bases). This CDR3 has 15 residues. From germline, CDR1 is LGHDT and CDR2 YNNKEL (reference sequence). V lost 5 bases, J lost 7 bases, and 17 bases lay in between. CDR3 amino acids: CASSGGGSRSEKLFF. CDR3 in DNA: TGTGCCAGCAGCGGGGGGGGTTCTCGGAGTGAAAAACTGTTTTTT.

This CDR3 reads CASSLLFRANTGELFF. CDR3 coding DNA: TGCGCCAGCAGCTTGTTATTCAGGGCGAACACCGGGGAGCTGTTTTTT. The chain uses TRBV5-1 and TRBJ2-2, with a weak D call TRBD1 (5 bases). The V end lost 1 base, the J end lost 0 bases, and 10 bases lay between the germline ends. The germline V gene has CDR1 SGHRS and CDR2 YFSETQ. CDR3 length equals 16 residues.

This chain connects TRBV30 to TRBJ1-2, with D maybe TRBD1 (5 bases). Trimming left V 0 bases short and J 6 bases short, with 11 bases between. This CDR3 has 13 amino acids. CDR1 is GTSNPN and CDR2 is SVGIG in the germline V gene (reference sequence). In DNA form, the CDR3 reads TGTGCCTGGAGTGTCCAGGGTGCGGATGGCTACACCTTC. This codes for CAWSVQGADGYTF.

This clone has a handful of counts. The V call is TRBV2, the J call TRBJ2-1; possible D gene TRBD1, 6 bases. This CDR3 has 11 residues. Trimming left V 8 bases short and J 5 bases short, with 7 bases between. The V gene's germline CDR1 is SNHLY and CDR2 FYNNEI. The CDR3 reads CASGDNNEQFF. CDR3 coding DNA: TGTGCCAGCGGGGACAACAATGAGCAGTTCTTC. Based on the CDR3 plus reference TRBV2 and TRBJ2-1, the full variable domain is EPEVTQTPSHQVTQMGQEVILRCVPISNHLYFYWYRQILGQKVEFLVSFYNNEISEKSEIFDDQFSVERPDGSNFTLKIRSTKLEDSAMYFCASGDNNEQFFGPGTRLTVL.

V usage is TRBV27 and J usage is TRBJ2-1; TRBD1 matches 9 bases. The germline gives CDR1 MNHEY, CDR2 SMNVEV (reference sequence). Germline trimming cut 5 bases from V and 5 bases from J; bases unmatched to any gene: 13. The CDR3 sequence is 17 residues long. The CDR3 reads CASSPTGQGAGDNEQFF. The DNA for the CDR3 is TGTGCCAGCAGTCCCACGGGACAGGGAGCAGGGGACAATGAGCAGTTCTTC.

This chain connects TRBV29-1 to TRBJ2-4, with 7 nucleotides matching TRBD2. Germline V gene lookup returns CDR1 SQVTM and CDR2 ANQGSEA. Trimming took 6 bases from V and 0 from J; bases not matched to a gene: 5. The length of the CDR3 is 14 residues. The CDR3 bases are TGCAGCGTGGCTAGCGGAGGAGCCAAAAACATTCAGTACTTC. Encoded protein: CSVASGGAKNIQYF.

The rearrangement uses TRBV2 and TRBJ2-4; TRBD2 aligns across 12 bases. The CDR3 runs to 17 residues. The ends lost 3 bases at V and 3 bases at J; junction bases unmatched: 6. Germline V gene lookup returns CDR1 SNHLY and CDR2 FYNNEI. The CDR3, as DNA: TGTGCCAGCAGTGAGCGGCTAGCGGGAGGGGGCAAAAACATTCAGTACTTC. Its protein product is CASSERLAGGGKNIQYF.

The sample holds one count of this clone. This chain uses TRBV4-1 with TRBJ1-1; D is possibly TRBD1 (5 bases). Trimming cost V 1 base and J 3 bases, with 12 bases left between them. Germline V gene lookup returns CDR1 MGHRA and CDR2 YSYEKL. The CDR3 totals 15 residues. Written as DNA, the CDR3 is TGCGCCAGCAGCCAAGGGTGGGGCGGTGACACTGAAGCTTTCTTT. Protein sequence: CASSQGWGGDTEAFF.

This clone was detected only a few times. The CDR3 region is CASGASENTGELFF. CDR3 bases: TGCGCCAGCGGGGCCTCAGAAAACACCGGGGAGCTGTTTTTT. V and J are TRBV5-1 and TRBJ2-2, with D possibly TRBD1 on 5 matching bases. Trimming stripped 7 bases from V and 2 bases from J, with 12 bases between. The CDR3 spans 14 residues. Germline lookup yields CDR1 SGHRS and CDR2 YFSETQ. Supplemented by reference TRBV5-1 and TRBJ2-2, the full variable domain reads KAGVTQTPRYLIKTRGQQVTLSCSPISGHRSVSWYQQTPGQGLQFLFEYFSETQRNKGNFPGRFSGRQFSNSRSEMNVSTLELGDSALYLCASGASENTGELFFGEGSRLTVL.

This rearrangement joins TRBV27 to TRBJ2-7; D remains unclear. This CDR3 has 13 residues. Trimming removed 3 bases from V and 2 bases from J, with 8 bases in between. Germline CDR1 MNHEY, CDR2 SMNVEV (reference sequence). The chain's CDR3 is CASSFAGPYEQYF. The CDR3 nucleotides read TGTGCCAGCAGTTTTGCAGGCCCCTACGAGCAGTACTTC.

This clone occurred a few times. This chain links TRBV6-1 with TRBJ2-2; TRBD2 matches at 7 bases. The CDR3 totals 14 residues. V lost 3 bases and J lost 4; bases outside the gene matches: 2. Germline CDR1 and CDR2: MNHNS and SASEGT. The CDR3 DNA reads TGTGCCAGCAGTGATGGGAGGGTCACCGGGGAGCTGTTTTTT. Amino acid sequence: CASSDGRVTGELFF.

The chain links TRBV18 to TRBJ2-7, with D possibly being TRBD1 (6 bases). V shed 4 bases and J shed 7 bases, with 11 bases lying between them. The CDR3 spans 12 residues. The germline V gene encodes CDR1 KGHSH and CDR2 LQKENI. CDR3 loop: CASSRAGDEQYF. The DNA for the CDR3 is TGTGCCAGCTCACGGGCAGGGGATGAGCAGTACTTC.